A single sample gave rise to the 19 T cell receptor beta chains below, sequenced in a study of OX40 agonist ivuxolimab in advanced cancers. Library construction relied on the immunoSEQ multiplex PCR assay. TCRdb carries this immuneACCESS record with in-frame sequences only. Its versions omit some clonotypes, under half of them owing to an unresolved V gene in the studies checked, with the rest unexplained. In all, the sample holds around 76,000 clones, and roughly three quarters of those were seen once. The biggest ten clones account for over 4.5% of the sample. The sample here was CD4+ or CD8+ T cells sorted from blood, taken in a trial of the OX40 agonist ivuxolimab. These receptors all come from an adult with an advanced solid tumor such as melanoma, head and neck, liver or kidney cancer.

The chain uses TRBV9 and TRBJ1-2; tentatively, D is TRBD1 (6 bases). In germline, CDR1 is SGDLS, CDR2 YYNGEE. V was cut by 0 bases and J by 7 bases, with 13 bases left in between. The CDR3 is made up of 14 amino acids. This CDR3 is CASSVGIIQGGYTF. In DNA, the CDR3 is TGTGCCAGCAGCGTAGGGATCATACAGGGTGGCTACACCTTC.

The chain uses TRBV6-6 and TRBJ2-7; the match to TRBD1 covers 10 bases. The CDR3 has 14 amino acids. Germline V gene lookup returns CDR1 MNHNY and CDR2 SVGAGI (reference sequence). The junction had 4 bases not matched to a gene; V was cut back by 5 bases and J by 3 bases. CDR3 bases: TGTGCCAGCAGTCGGGACAGGGGAAGCTACGAGCAGTACTTC. Translating gives CASSRDRGSYEQYF.

V is TRBV2 and J is TRBJ1-4, with D perhaps matching TRBD1 (5 bases). The CDR3 is 15 residues long. Trimming took off 8 bases at V and 0 bases at J, with 13 bases between the two ends. The germline CDR1 and CDR2 sequences are SNHLY and FYNNEI. The CDR3 loop reads CASCVGGATNEKLFF. CDR3 DNA: TGTGCCAGCTGCGTTGGAGGGGCAACTAATGAAAAACTGTTTTTT.

The CDR3 sequence is CASSQDLVASLYNEQFF. CDR3 nucleotide sequence: TGCGCCAGCAGCCAAGATCTGGTAGCCTCACTCTACAATGAGCAGTTCTTC. The chain is built from TRBV4-3 and TRBJ2-1; D gene unclear. Germline CDR1 LGHNA, CDR2 YSLEER. The V end lost 0 bases, the J end lost 3 bases, and 15 bases lay between the germline ends. The CDR3 sequence is 17 residues long.

The rearrangement links TRBV7-2 to TRBJ1-1; D remains unclear. Per germline, CDR1 SGHTA and CDR2 FQGNSA. This CDR3 spans 13 amino acids. V was clipped by 1 base and J by 2 bases, with 5 bases between them. The CDR3 DNA reads as TGTGCCAGCAGCTTAGACAGTAACACTGAAGCTTTCTTT. Protein sequence: CASSLDSNTEAFF.

This sequence joins TRBV4-2 and TRBJ1-2; 10 nucleotides match TRBD1. The CDR3 is 15 residues long. In germline, CDR1 is LGHNA, CDR2 YNFKEQ. After removal of 5 bases from V and 5 bases from J, the junction contained 8 bases not matched to a gene. The CDR3, as DNA: TGTGCCAGCAGCACCCGGGACAGGGGTGTATATGGCTACACCTTC. Its protein is CASSTRDRGVYGYTF.

V and J are TRBV5-1 and TRBJ1-1; TRBD1 aligns across 11 bases. Germline values: CDR1 SGHRS, CDR2 YFSETQ. With 4 bases clipped from V and 9 bases from J, the junction kept 5 bases outside the gene matches. The CDR3 loop spans 13 amino acids. The CDR3: CASSGQGADKAFF. The CDR3 region has the DNA TGCGCCAGCAGCGGACAGGGGGCGGATAAAGCTTTCTTT.

The chain has TRBV6-5 and TRBJ1-6; D is uncertain. Trimming left V 7 bases short and J 6 bases short, with 13 bases between. Germline V gene lookup returns CDR1 MNHEY and CDR2 SVGAGI. There are 14 residues in the CDR3. For the CDR3, the DNA is TGTGCCAGCAACGGCCCCTGGGCTAATTCACCCCTCCACTTT. The encoded protein is CASNGPWANSPLHF.

The chain has TRBV11-3 and TRBJ2-1, with D tentatively TRBD2 (6 bases). There are 13 residues in the CDR3. In germline, CDR1 is SGHNT, CDR2 YENEEA. V shed 9 bases and J shed 2 bases, with 11 bases lying between them. CDR3 coding DNA: TGTGCCAGTTCACTAGCCCCCTACAATGAGCAGTTCTTC. Encoded protein: CASSLAPYNEQFF.

J is TRBJ2-7 and V is TRBV18; no definite D call. Per the germline V gene, CDR1 is KGHSH and CDR2 is LQKENI. The CDR3 extends over 14 amino acids. Trimming took off 2 bases at V and 3 bases at J, with 11 bases between the two ends. The CDR3 sequence is CASSPGLSNYEQYF. CDR3 in DNA: TGTGCCAGCTCACCAGGGCTAAGCAACTACGAGCAGTACTTC.

The chain links TRBV25-1 to TRBJ1-1; D is uncertain. CDR1 MGHDK and CDR2 SYGVNS come from the germline V gene. CDR3 size: 13 residues. Trimming pared 1 base from V and 9 bases from J, leaving 12 bases between. CDR3: CASSELDRIQAFF. The CDR3 coding sequence is TGTGCCAGCAGTGAATTAGATCGGATCCAAGCTTTCTTT.

This clone has just one count. This chain links TRBV2 with TRBJ1-2; D might be TRBD1 (6 bases). This CDR3 has 13 amino acids. The V gene's germline CDR1 is SNHLY and CDR2 FYNNEI. The germline V and J ends were trimmed by 6 bases and 8 bases, with 16 bases remaining between them. This CDR3 is CASRPTGFGGYTF. CDR3 DNA sequence: TGTGCCAGCAGGCCAACAGGGTTTGGCGGCTACACCTTC.

The V gene is TRBV6-1, the J gene TRBJ2-1; D not certain. Germline V lookup: CDR1 MNHNS, CDR2 SASEGT. This CDR3 has 14 amino acids. Trimming shortened V by 3 bases and J by 0 bases, and 6 bases separated the two germline ends. The CDR3 reads CASSDLPSYNEQFF. The CDR3 region has the DNA TGTGCCAGCAGTGATCTCCCCTCCTACAATGAGCAGTTCTTC.

The chain links TRBV27 to TRBJ2-7; 7 bases match TRBD1. The CDR3 spans 13 residues. V trimming: 6 bases; J trimming: 7 bases; junction bases outside the gene matches: 9. Germline V gene lookup returns CDR1 MNHEY and CDR2 SMNVEV (reference sequence). CDR3 residues: CASSYDRAHEQYF. The CDR3 DNA is TGTGCCAGCAGCTACGACAGGGCGCATGAGCAGTACTTC.

This clone came up a few times. The chain uses TRBV6-5 and TRBJ1-4; D is unresolved. V gave up 2 bases and J gave up 4 bases, with 8 bases separating them. Germline-derived CDR1 and CDR2 are MNHEY and SVGAGI. The CDR3 totals 14 residues. This CDR3 is CASSYRQLNEKLFF. The CDR3 bases are TGTGCCAGCAGTTACAGGCAGCTTAATGAAAAACTGTTTTTT.

The chain employs TRBV2 and TRBJ1-2, with D perhaps matching TRBD1 (5 bases). CDR3 length: 13 residues. The germline V and J ends were trimmed by 4 bases and 3 bases, with 9 bases remaining between them. Germline lookup yields CDR1 SNHLY and CDR2 FYNNEI. CDR3 DNA sequence: TGTGCCAGCAGTGGAGACAGCGACTATGGCTACACCTTC. Encoded protein: CASSGDSDYGYTF. The full variable domain, in which reference TRBV2 and TRBJ1-2 provide the parts outside the CDR3, is EPEVTQTPSHQVTQMGQEVILRCVPISNHLYFYWYRQILGQKVEFLVSFYNNEISEKSEIFDDQFSVERPDGSNFTLKIRSTKLEDSAMYFCASSGDSDYGYTFGSGTRLTVV.

The chain is built from TRBV7-9 and TRBJ1-5; no reliable D call. This CDR3 contains 13 residues. Germline values: CDR1 SEHNR, CDR2 FQNEAQ (reference sequence). Trimming removed 5 bases at V and 2 bases at J, with 7 bases between. CDR3: CASSPQGNQPQHF. The CDR3 DNA reads as TGTGCCAGCAGCCCACAAGGCAATCAGCCCCAGCATTTT. The variable domain in full, completed from reference TRBV7-9 and TRBJ1-5, reads DTGVSQNPRHKITKRGQNVTFRCDPISEHNRLYWYRQTLGQGPEFLTYFQNEAQLEKSRLLSDRFSAERPKGSFSTLEIQRTEQGDSAMYLCASSPQGNQPQHFGDGTRLSIL.

This chain connects TRBV19 to TRBJ2-2, with 8 bases that match TRBD1. Germline assignment: CDR1 LNHDA and CDR2 SQIVND (reference sequence). The CDR3 consists of 14 residues. The J segment lost 4 bases and the V segment lost 6 bases, leaving 4 bases of the junction unmatched. The DNA of the CDR3 is TGTGCCAGTAGAGGGGGACAGGTCACCGGGGAGCTGTTTTTT. Translation gives CASRGGQVTGELFF.

The chain carries TRBV7-9 and TRBJ2-1; 9 bases line up with TRBD1. Germline trimming cut 2 bases from V and 9 bases from J; bases unmatched to any gene: 17. Germline CDR1 and CDR2: SEHNR and FQNEAQ (reference sequence). The CDR3 length is 18 residues. CDR3 residues: CASSLWALRDRVPGEQFF. The CDR3 DNA reads as TGTGCCAGCAGCTTATGGGCCCTCCGGGACAGGGTTCCAGGTGAGCAGTTCTTC.